Each of the 30 T cell receptor beta chains below was sequenced from the same sample in a study of blood T cell repertoires in COVID-19. Clones were sequenced by immunoSEQ multiplex PCR, and TCRdb holds only the in-frame ones, with some missing. The table lists tens of thousands of clones, under 85% of them singletons. The material sequenced was peripheral blood. These receptors all stem from a middle-aged man with acute or convalescent COVID-19.

This clone was recorded only once. V is TRBV10-2 and J is TRBJ1-1, with D tentatively TRBD1 (6 bases). V was clipped by 5 bases and J by 6 bases, with 16 bases between them. The CDR3 consists of 14 residues. CDR1 WSHSY and CDR2 SAAADI come from the germline V gene. The CDR3 coding sequence is TGCGCCAGCAGTCGACCTGGGGGGGCTGCTGAAGCTTTCTTT. This sequence encodes CASSRPGGAAEAFF.

The V and J genes are TRBV24-1 and TRBJ2-1; D perhaps matches TRBD2 (5 bases). Germline assignment: CDR1 KGHDR and CDR2 SFDVKD. Trimming took 7 bases from V and 0 from J, leaving 12 bases between them. The CDR3 runs 15 residues. CDR3 sequence (DNA): TGTGCCACCAGAGGACTGGAGAGCTCCTACAATGAGCAGTTCTTC. This translates into CATRGLESSYNEQFF.

The CDR3: CASSLVRNQPQHF. CDR3 nucleotides: TGTGCCAGCAGTTTGGTCAGGAATCAGCCCCAGCATTTT. V usage is TRBV27 and J usage is TRBJ1-5; D ambiguous. CDR3 length: 13 amino acids. Germline V lookup: CDR1 MNHEY, CDR2 SMNVEV (reference sequence). Trimming took 3 bases from V and 4 from J, leaving 7 bases between them.

The chain has TRBV7-2 and TRBJ2-3; TRBD2 matches 10 bases. The CDR3 loop spans 14 amino acids. Germline CDR1 reads SGHTA; CDR2 reads FQGNSA. With V trimmed by 6 bases and J by 6 bases, 6 bases remained unmatched. CDR3 coding DNA: TGTGCCAGCAGGGAGCGGGGGGGCCGCGATACGCAGTATTTT. It is translated as CASRERGGRDTQYF.

CDR3 protein: CSAHKETQYF. The CDR3 bases are TGCAGTGCGCACAAAGAGACCCAGTACTTC. The rearrangement uses TRBV20-1 and TRBJ2-5; D remains unclear. The ends were cut back, 6 bases at V and 3 bases at J, with 5 bases in the middle. CDR3 length: 10 residues. In germline, CDR1 is DFQATT, CDR2 SNEGSKA (reference sequence).

This clone was seen a single time. V is TRBV12-5 and J is TRBJ1-2; 7 bases match TRBD1. The germline V gene encodes CDR1 LGHNT and CDR2 FRNRAP. The CDR3 spans 15 residues. Losses at the gene ends were 4 bases for V and 2 bases for J; bases not matched to a gene: 7. CDR3 nucleotide sequence: TGTGCTAGTGGTTCGCGGACAGGTCAGAACTATGGCTACACCTTC. Protein: CASGSRTGQNYGYTF.

The CDR3 sequence: CASSDDRVFYGYTF. For the CDR3, the DNA is TGTGCCAGCAGTGACGACAGGGTCTTCTATGGCTACACCTTC. V gene TRBV2 combines with J gene TRBJ1-2, with TRBD1 matching 7 bases. Losses at the gene ends were 3 bases for V and 4 bases for J; bases not matched to a gene: 5. The CDR3 covers 14 residues. In germline, CDR1 is SNHLY, CDR2 FYNNEI.

The chain couples TRBV30 to TRBJ1-1, with a tentative D call TRBD1 (5 bases). There are 13 residues in the CDR3. V was shortened by 2 bases and J by 6 bases, with 13 bases between the two germline ends. CDR1 GTSNPN and CDR2 SVGIG come from the germline V gene (reference sequence). DNA of the CDR3: TGTGCCTGGAGTAGGGGCGGTAGGCCTGAAGCTTTCTTT. As protein: CAWSRGGRPEAFF.

Only one count was recorded for this clone. The V and J genes are TRBV11-2 and TRBJ1-2; 7 bases agree with TRBD1. Unmatched junction bases numbered 10, after V lost 5 bases and J lost 7 bases. Germline assignment: CDR1 SGHAT and CDR2 FQNNGV. The length of the CDR3 is 14 residues. The DNA for the CDR3 is TGTGCCAGCAGCCCCCGACAGGGAAGTGGTGGCTACACCTTC. Translating gives CASSPRQGSGGYTF.

The V and J genes are TRBV6-6 and TRBJ1-3, with 11 bases fitting TRBD1. The CDR3 is 14 residues long. Unmatched junction bases numbered 3, after V lost 5 bases and J lost 6 bases. Germline V lookup: CDR1 MNHNY, CDR2 SVGAGI (reference sequence). CDR3 residues: CASSRTGGENTIYF. The CDR3 region has the DNA TGTGCCAGCAGTCGGACAGGGGGCGAAAACACCATATATTTT.

The chain recombines TRBV7-2 with TRBJ2-1; a possible D gene is TRBD2 (6 bases). V was cut by 9 bases and J by 2 bases, with 17 bases left in between. This CDR3 is built from 15 residues. Germline values: CDR1 SGHTA, CDR2 FQGNSA. The CDR3 here is CASHRERLTYNEQFF. The DNA for the CDR3 is TGTGCCAGTCACCGGGAGCGTTTAACCTACAATGAGCAGTTCTTC.

Only a few counts were recorded for this clone. The gene calls are TRBV19 and TRBJ2-7; the D gene is possibly TRBD1 (5 bases). The germline CDR1 and CDR2 sequences are LNHDA and SQIVND (reference sequence). V lost 4 bases and J lost 3, with 10 bases in between. This CDR3 region has 13 residues. CDR3 protein: CASSTRQNYEQYF. CDR3 sequence (DNA): TGTGCCAGTAGTACTCGACAGAACTACGAGCAGTACTTC. The entire variable domain, with the rest obtained from reference TRBV19 and TRBJ2-7, is as follows: DGGITQSPKYLFRKEGQNVTLSCEQNLNHDAMYWYRQDPGQGLRLIYYSQIVNDFQKGDIAEGYSVSREKKESFPLTVTSAQKNPTAFYLCASSTRQNYEQYFGPGTRLTVT.

V usage is TRBV19 and J usage is TRBJ1-3, with 7 bases that match TRBD1. The V and J ends lost 0 bases and 0 bases, in that order; junction bases with no gene match: 2. This CDR3 has 16 residues. Germline loops: CDR1 LNHDA, CDR2 SQIVND (reference sequence). CDR3 sequence (DNA): TGTGCCAGTAGTATAGATCGGGACAGCTCTGGAAACACCATATATTTT. Translation gives CASSIDRDSSGNTIYF. Together with reference TRBV19 and TRBJ1-3, the CDR3 gives the full variable domain: DGGITQSPKYLFRKEGQNVTLSCEQNLNHDAMYWYRQDPGQGLRLIYYSQIVNDFQKGDIAEGYSVSREKKESFPLTVTSAQKNPTAFYLCASSIDRDSSGNTIYFGEGSWLTVV.

The chain links TRBV3-1 (or the pseudogene TRBV3-2) to TRBJ2-2, with 9 bases lining up with TRBD2. CDR3 length: 15 amino acids. From germline, CDR1 is LGHDT and CDR2 YNNKEL (reference sequence). V was pared by 4 bases and J by 4 bases, with 4 bases of the junction left unmatched. CDR3 DNA sequence: TGTGCCAGCAGCCTACGACTAGCGGCCACCGGGGAGCTGTTTTTT. Protein product: CASSLRLAATGELFF.

This chain joins TRBV5-1 and TRBJ1-2, with TRBD1 identical over 8 bases. This CDR3 region has 14 residues. Per germline, CDR1 SGHRS and CDR2 YFSETQ. The junction had 2 bases not matched to a gene; V was cut back by 0 bases and J by 4 bases. CDR3 residues: CASSLGGQAYGYTF. For the CDR3, the DNA is TGCGCCAGCAGCTTGGGGGGACAGGCCTATGGCTACACCTTC.

This chain connects TRBV29-1 to TRBJ1-5, with TRBD1 as a possible D gene (5 bases). V was cut by 5 bases and J by 7 bases, with 21 bases left in between. CDR3 length: 15 amino acids. Per the germline V gene, CDR1 is SQVTM and CDR2 is ANQGSEA. CDR3 loop: CSVSPQGSSGQPQHF. For the CDR3, the DNA is TGCAGCGTTAGTCCGCAGGGAAGTTCCGGCCAGCCCCAGCATTTT.

The chain has TRBV24-1 and TRBJ2-5; the match to TRBD1 covers 9 bases. CDR1 is KGHDR and CDR2 is SFDVKD in the germline V gene. The junction had 6 bases not matched to a gene; V was cut back by 7 bases and J by 1 base. The CDR3 length is 15 residues. CDR3 nucleotides: TGTGCCACCAGCCGCGGACAGGGGATCCAAGAGACCCAGTACTTC. Its translation is CATSRGQGIQETQYF.

This chain uses TRBV7-2 with TRBJ1-2; D possibly corresponds to TRBD1 (6 bases). Germline V lookup: CDR1 SGHTA, CDR2 FQGNSA. V lost 4 bases, J lost 7 bases, and 16 bases lay in between. The CDR3 sequence is 14 residues long. In DNA form, the CDR3 reads TGTGCCAGCAGCTATCGACAGGCAGGCCGTGGCTACACCTTC. Its protein is CASSYRQAGRGYTF.

This chain joins TRBV6-5 and TRBJ1-1, with no clear D. This CDR3 contains 15 residues. CDR1 MNHEY and CDR2 SVGAGI come from the germline V gene. The germline V and J ends were trimmed by 2 bases and 1 base, with 11 bases remaining between them. CDR3 coding DNA: TGTGCCAGCAGTTACGAGGCCACCGCGAACACTGAAGCTTTCTTT. Protein sequence: CASSYEATANTEAFF.

The rearrangement links TRBV4-1 to TRBJ2-1, with no clear D. The CDR3 is 18 amino acids. V was trimmed by 0 bases and J by 6 bases, leaving 21 bases between them. The V gene's germline CDR1 is MGHRA and CDR2 YSYEKL. CDR3 sequence: CASSQEFFLVAVANEQFF. CDR3 in DNA: TGCGCCAGCAGCCAAGAATTTTTTTTAGTAGCTGTCGCCAATGAGCAGTTCTTC.

This chain connects TRBV2 to TRBJ1-2, with 7 nucleotides matching TRBD1. CDR3 length: 15 residues. The germline gives CDR1 SNHLY, CDR2 FYNNEI. V dropped 5 bases and J dropped 4; count of bases not matched to a gene: 10. CDR3: CASSPTARDSYGYTF. In nucleotides, the CDR3 is TGTGCCAGCAGTCCCACCGCTCGGGACAGCTATGGCTACACCTTC.

The J gene is TRBJ2-3, the V gene TRBV5-1, with TRBD2 matching 7 bases. Germline values: CDR1 SGHRS, CDR2 YFSETQ. This CDR3 comprises 14 residues. V shed 5 bases, J shed 2 bases, and the junction held 5 bases outside the gene matches. The CDR3 DNA reads as TGCGCCAGCAGAGCGGGGCCAAACACAGATACGCAGTATTTT. Protein product: CASRAGPNTDTQYF.

The chain combines TRBV19 with TRBJ1-1; TRBD1 might be the D (5 bases). Germline assignment: CDR1 LNHDA and CDR2 SQIVND (reference sequence). Trimming took 3 bases from V and 8 from J, leaving 13 bases between them. This CDR3 region has 13 residues. CDR3 protein: CASSMLTVPEAFF. The CDR3 DNA reads TGTGCCAGTAGTATGTTGACAGTCCCAGAAGCTTTCTTT.

The chain combines TRBV2 with TRBJ2-2; 10 nucleotides agree with TRBD2. Germline CDR1 and CDR2: SNHLY and FYNNEI. Trimming removed 4 bases from V and 5 bases from J; junction bases left unmatched: 4. The CDR3 length is 15 residues. CDR3 DNA sequence: TGTGCCAGCAGTGGACTAGCGGGTTCTACCGGGGAGCTGTTTTTT. Its protein product is CASSGLAGSTGELFF.

The genes are TRBV9 and TRBJ2-2, with D unclear. CDR3 length equals 15 residues. Trimming removed 0 bases at V and 5 bases at J, with 11 bases between. Germline CDR1 reads SGDLS; CDR2 reads YYNGEE. For the CDR3, the DNA is TGTGCCAGCAGCGTAGGTGTGAGCTTAACCGGGGAGCTGTTTTTT. Its translation: CASSVGVSLTGELFF. Filled out from reference TRBV9 and TRBJ2-2, the complete variable domain reads DSGVTQTPKHLITATGQRVTLRCSPRSGDLSVYWYQQSLDQGLQFLIQYYNGEERAKGNILERFSAQQFPDLHSELNLSSLELGDSALYFCASSVGVSLTGELFFGEGSRLTVL.

This chain joins TRBV10-3 and TRBJ1-3; perhaps TRBD1 as D (5 bases). V lost 4 bases to trimming and J lost 3 bases, with 7 bases between them. Germline V gives CDR1 ENHRY, CDR2 SYGVKD. The length of the CDR3 is 13 residues. DNA for the CDR3: TGTGCCATCAGTGCAGGGTTTGGAAACACCATATATTTT. It codes for CAISAGFGNTIYF.

This clone has more than one count but fewer than ten. The J gene is TRBJ1-1, the V gene TRBV29-1; 7 positions match TRBD1. In germline, CDR1 is SQVTM, CDR2 ANQGSEA. This CDR3 has 12 amino acids. With 6 bases clipped from V and 5 bases from J, the junction kept 6 bases outside the gene matches. This CDR3 is CSVNRGSTEAFF. CDR3 DNA sequence: TGCAGCGTGAACAGGGGTTCAACTGAAGCTTTCTTT.

The chain has TRBV5-8 and TRBJ2-1; TRBD2 is a possible D gene (6 bases). The CDR3 is 16 amino acids. Germline V gene lookup returns CDR1 SGHTS and CDR2 YDEGEE. V shed 4 bases and J shed 4 bases, with 18 bases lying between them. The CDR3 here is CASSPTGTEGYNEQFF. CDR3 sequence (DNA): TGTGCCAGCAGCCCGACCGGGACTGAGGGGTACAATGAGCAGTTCTTC.

The chain recombines TRBV2 with TRBJ2-5; 9 bases agree with TRBD2. The CDR3 spans 14 residues. The germline CDR1 and CDR2 sequences are SNHLY and FYNNEI. V was pared by 5 bases and J by 7 bases, with 8 bases of the junction left unmatched. DNA for the CDR3: TGTGCCAGCAGTCTCACTAGCGGGCGGGGGACCCAGTACTTC. Translating it yields CASSLTSGRGTQYF.

The sample holds a few counts of this clone. The gene calls are TRBV7-9 and TRBJ1-4; 8 positions match TRBD1. Germline V gives CDR1 SEHNR, CDR2 FQNEAQ (reference sequence). V lost 4 bases and J lost 5; bases outside the gene matches: 9. CDR3 size: 16 residues. The CDR3 DNA follows: TGTGCCAGCAGCTCGGGCATCAGACAGGGGAATGAAAAACTGTTTTTT. Its translation: CASSSGIRQGNEKLFF.